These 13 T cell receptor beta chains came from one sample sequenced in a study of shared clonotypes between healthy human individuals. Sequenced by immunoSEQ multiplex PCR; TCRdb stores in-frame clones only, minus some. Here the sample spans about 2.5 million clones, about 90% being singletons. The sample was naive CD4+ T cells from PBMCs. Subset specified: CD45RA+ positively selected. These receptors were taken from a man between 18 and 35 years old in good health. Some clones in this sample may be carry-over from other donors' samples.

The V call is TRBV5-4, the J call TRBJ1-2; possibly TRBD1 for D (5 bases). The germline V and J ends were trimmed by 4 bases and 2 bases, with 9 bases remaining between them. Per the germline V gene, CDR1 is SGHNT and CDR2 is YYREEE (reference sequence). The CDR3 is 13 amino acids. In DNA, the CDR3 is TGTGCCAGCAGCCCCAAGGGGAACTATGGCTACACCTTC. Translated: CASSPKGNYGYTF.

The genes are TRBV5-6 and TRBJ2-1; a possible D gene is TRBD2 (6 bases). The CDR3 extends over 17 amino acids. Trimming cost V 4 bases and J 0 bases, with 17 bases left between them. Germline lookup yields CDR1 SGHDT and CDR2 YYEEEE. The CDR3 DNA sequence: TGTGCCAGCAGCCCGGCCGGGACTTCCTTCTCCTACAATGAGCAGTTCTTC. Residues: CASSPAGTSFSYNEQFF.

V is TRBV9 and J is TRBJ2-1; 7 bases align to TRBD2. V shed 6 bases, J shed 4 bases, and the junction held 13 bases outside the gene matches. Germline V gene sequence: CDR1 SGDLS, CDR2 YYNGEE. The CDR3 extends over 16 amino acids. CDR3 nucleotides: TGTGCCAGCACCCCCGGGGGAGGGAGTGGGTACAATGAGCAGTTCTTC. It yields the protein CASTPGGGSGYNEQFF. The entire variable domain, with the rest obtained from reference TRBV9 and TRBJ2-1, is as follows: DSGVTQTPKHLITATGQRVTLRCSPRSGDLSVYWYQQSLDQGLQFLIQYYNGEERAKGNILERFSAQQFPDLHSELNLSSLELGDSALYFCASTPGGGSGYNEQFFGPGTRLTVL.

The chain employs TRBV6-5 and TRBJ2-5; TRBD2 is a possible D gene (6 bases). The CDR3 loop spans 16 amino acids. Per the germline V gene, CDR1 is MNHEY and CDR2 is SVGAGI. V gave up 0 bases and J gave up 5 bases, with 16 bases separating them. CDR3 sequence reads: CASSYSTQARGETQYF. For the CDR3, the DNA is TGTGCCAGCAGTTACTCGACGCAGGCCCGGGGGGAGACCCAGTACTTC.

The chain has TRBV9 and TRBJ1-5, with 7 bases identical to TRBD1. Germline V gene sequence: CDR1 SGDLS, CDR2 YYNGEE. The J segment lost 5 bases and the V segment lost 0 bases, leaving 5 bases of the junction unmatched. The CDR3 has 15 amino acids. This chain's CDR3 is CASSVGDSRYQPQHF. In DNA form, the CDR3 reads TGTGCCAGCAGCGTAGGGGACAGCCGATATCAGCCCCAGCATTTT. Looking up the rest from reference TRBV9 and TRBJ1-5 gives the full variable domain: DSGVTQTPKHLITATGQRVTLRCSPRSGDLSVYWYQQSLDQGLQFLIQYYNGEERAKGNILERFSAQQFPDLHSELNLSSLELGDSALYFCASSVGDSRYQPQHFGDGTRLSIL.

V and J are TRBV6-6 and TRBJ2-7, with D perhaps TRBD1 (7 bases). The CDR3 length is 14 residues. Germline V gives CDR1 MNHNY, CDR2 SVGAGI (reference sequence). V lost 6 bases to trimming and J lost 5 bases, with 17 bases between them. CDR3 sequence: CASSRGVFLNEQYF. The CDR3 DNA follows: TGTGCCAGCAGCAGGGGGGTTTTTTTGAACGAGCAGTACTTC.

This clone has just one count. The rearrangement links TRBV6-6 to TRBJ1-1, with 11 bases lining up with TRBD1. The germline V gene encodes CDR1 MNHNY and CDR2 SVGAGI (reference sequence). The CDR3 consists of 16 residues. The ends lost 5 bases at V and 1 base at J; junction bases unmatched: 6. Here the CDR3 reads CASSRGTGGRNTEAFF. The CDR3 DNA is TGTGCCAGCAGTCGCGGGACAGGGGGACGGAACACTGAAGCTTTCTTT.

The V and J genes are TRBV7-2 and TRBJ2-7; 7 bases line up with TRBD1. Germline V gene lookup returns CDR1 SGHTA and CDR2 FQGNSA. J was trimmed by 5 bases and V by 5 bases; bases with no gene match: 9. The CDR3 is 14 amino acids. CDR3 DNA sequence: TGTGCCAGCAGCACTCGGACAGGATCCCACGAGCAGTACTTC. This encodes CASSTRTGSHEQYF.

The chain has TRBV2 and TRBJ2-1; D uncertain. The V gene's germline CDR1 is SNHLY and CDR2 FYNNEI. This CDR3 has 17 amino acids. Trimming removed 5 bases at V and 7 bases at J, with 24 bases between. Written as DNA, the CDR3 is TGTGCCAGCAGTACTGTGGACGGCCTAGAATTGGGGAATGAGCAGTTCTTC. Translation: CASSTVDGLELGNEQFF.

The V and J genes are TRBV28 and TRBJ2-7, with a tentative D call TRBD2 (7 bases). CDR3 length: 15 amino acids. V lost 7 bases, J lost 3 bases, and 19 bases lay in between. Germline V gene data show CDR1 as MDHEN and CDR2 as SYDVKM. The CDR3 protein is CASNILRGGGYEQYF. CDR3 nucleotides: TGTGCCAGCAACATCCTTCGCGGGGGCGGCTACGAGCAGTACTTC.

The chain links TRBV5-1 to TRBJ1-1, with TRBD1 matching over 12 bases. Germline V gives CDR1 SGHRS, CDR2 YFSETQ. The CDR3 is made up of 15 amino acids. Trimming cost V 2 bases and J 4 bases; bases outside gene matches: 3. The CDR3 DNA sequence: TGCGCCAGCAGCTTTGCGGGACAGGGGGCCACTGAAGCTTTCTTT. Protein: CASSFAGQGATEAFF.

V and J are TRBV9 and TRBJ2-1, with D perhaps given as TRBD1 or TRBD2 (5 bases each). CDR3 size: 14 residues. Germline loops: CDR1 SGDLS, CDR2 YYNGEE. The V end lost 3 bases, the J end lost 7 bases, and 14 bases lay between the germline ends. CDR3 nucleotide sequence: TGTGCCAGCAGCGGTGGGACCGGGTGGAATGAGCAGTTCTTC. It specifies CASSGGTGWNEQFF.

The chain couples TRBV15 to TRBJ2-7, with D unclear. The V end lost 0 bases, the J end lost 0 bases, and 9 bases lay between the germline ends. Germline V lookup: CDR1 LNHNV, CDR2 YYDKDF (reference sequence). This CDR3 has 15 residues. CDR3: CATSRDPTFSYEQYF. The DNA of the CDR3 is TGTGCCACCAGCAGAGATCCCACTTTCTCCTACGAGCAGTACTTC.